The following is a T cell receptor (beta chain) sequence with its context. This sample was included in a study of shared clonotypes between healthy human individuals. Running of the assay took place at deep level. Genomic DNA from each subset was divided evenly over several immunoSEQ plates. Method: immunoSEQ multiplex PCR; TCRdb's copy keeps in-frame clones and lacks some. Of approximately 500,000 clones in the sample, roughly 78% are singletons; the top ten hold about an eighth. CDR3 length equals 18 residues. V dropped 4 bases and J dropped 1; count of bases not matched to a gene: 6. Germline lookup yields CDR1 SGHRS and CDR2 YFSETQ.

The sequencing sample was made of PBMCs. This clonotype was sampled from a woman aged 40 to 50 in good health. Some clones in this sample may be carry-over from other donors' samples. The chain employs TRBV5-1 and TRBJ2-1; 15 bases are shared with TRBD2. The CDR3 nucleotides are TGCGCCAGCAGCACGGGGACTAGCGGGAGGTGGTCCTACAATGAGCAGTTCTTC. As protein: CASSTGTSGRWSYNEQFF.